The 19 T cell receptor beta chains listed next were all sequenced from one sample in a study of T cells expressing NK-cell markers. TCRdb reprocessed the 5' RACE reads and reports one entry per CDR3 protein, with no DNA. Its table records about 260,000 distinct CDR3 sequences. Sequencing was performed on blood T cells: a sorted CD56 or NKG2C T cell subset, CD4+ or CD8+ T cells, or bulk PBMC T cells (not recorded which). Every receptor here comes from a man aged 18-30 years in good health.

The rearrangement uses TRBV20-1 and TRBJ1-2. Germline loops: CDR1 DFQATT, CDR2 SNEGSKA (reference sequence). CDR3 size: 14 residues. The CDR3 loop is CSASSGTRLYGYTF.

CDR3 residues: CASSQWDLRGWNTGELFF. This chain joins TRBV3-1 and TRBJ2-2; TCRdb returns TRBD1, unconfirmable since there is no DNA. This CDR3 is built from 18 residues. Germline CDR1 reads LGHDT; CDR2 reads YNNKEL (reference sequence).

V is TRBV7-6 and J is TRBJ2-5. The CDR3 has 15 residues. CDR1 is SGHVS and CDR2 is FNYEAQ in the germline V gene. The CDR3 protein is CASSLAGRHQETQYF.

The V gene is TRBV4-2, the J gene TRBJ1-5; with no DNA, the TCRdb D assignment of TRBD1 cannot be verified. The CDR3 is 15 residues long. CDR1 is LGHNA, CDR2 YNFKEQ, per germline. This CDR3 reads CASSLGTGGFQPQHF.

This CDR3 reads CSVRDTMGVIYNEQFF. The chain recombines TRBV29-1 with TRBJ2-1; without DNA, the TCRdb call of TRBD1 cannot be checked. Looked up from germline, CDR1 is SQVTM and CDR2 is ANQGSEA. The CDR3 consists of 16 residues.

V usage is TRBV4-1 and J usage is TRBJ2-2. This CDR3 has 13 residues. Germline loops: CDR1 MGHRA, CDR2 YSYEKL. CDR3 amino acids: CASRKRNTGELFF.

This rearrangement joins TRBV7-8 to TRBJ2-1; TCRdb picks TRBD2, but there is no DNA to check that call. Germline lookup yields CDR1 SGHVS and CDR2 FQNEAQ. This CDR3 region has 15 residues. CDR3 region: CASSLWTSGTNEQFF.

The V gene is TRBV19, the J gene TRBJ2-5; with no DNA, the TCRdb D assignment of TRBD1 cannot be verified. CDR3 length: 14 amino acids. Germline CDR1 LNHDA, CDR2 SQIVND (reference sequence). Here the CDR3 reads CASRRQGREETQYF.

This rearrangement joins TRBV12-3 or TRBV12-4 to TRBJ1-6. The CDR3 is 14 amino acids. The CDR3 loop is CASSLATAGSPLHF.

The V call is TRBV2, the J call TRBJ2-7. There are 16 residues in the CDR3. Germline V gene lookup returns CDR1 SNHLY and CDR2 FYNNEI. The CDR3 protein is CASTRLRLAVSYEQYF. Full variable domain (missing parts from reference TRBV2 and TRBJ2-7): EPEVTQTPSHQVTQMGQEVILRCVPISNHLYFYWYRQILGQKVEFLVSFYNNEISEKSEIFDDQFSVERPDGSNFTLKIRSTKLEDSAMYFCASTRLRLAVSYEQYFGPGTRLTVT.

This rearrangement joins TRBV12-3 or TRBV12-4 to TRBJ2-2; the D call from TCRdb, TRBD2, cannot be confirmed without DNA. This CDR3 region has 15 residues. The CDR3 region is CASSSVLANTGELFF.

The J gene is TRBJ2-2, the V gene TRBV7-2; checking the TCRdb D call of TRBD2 is not possible without DNA. Germline V lookup: CDR1 SGHTA, CDR2 FQGNSA. CDR3 size: 14 residues. The CDR3 sequence is CASSFQRGTGELFF.

The chain joins TRBV9 to TRBJ2-5; TCRdb returns TRBD2, unconfirmable since there is no DNA. Per germline, CDR1 SGDLS and CDR2 YYNGEE. This CDR3 is 15 amino acids long. The CDR3 loop reads CASSMAAGVEETQYF.

The J gene is TRBJ2-2, the V gene TRBV30; TCRdb picks TRBD1, but there is no DNA to check that call. From germline, CDR1 is GTSNPN and CDR2 SVGIG (reference sequence). The CDR3 consists of 13 residues. This CDR3 reads CAGGQGDTGELFF.

This chain links TRBV20-1 with TRBJ2-1; TCRdb designates TRBD1, a call that cannot be tested without DNA. Germline V gives CDR1 DFQATT, CDR2 SNEGSKA (reference sequence). The CDR3 length is 12 residues. The CDR3 protein is CSAKGPADEQFF.

The chain links TRBV30 to TRBJ1-2; TCRdb picks TRBD1, but there is no DNA to check that call. The CDR3 loop spans 15 amino acids. Germline loops: CDR1 GTSNPN, CDR2 SVGIG (reference sequence). The CDR3 sequence is CAWSVGAVSHSGYTF.

The chain couples TRBV6-2 or TRBV6-3 to TRBJ2-3; checking the TCRdb D call of TRBD1 is not possible without DNA. The length of the CDR3 is 18 residues. Germline-derived CDR1 and CDR2 are MNHEY and SVGEGT. The CDR3 is CASSPDLRDRVSADTQYF.

The V gene is TRBV12-3 or TRBV12-4, the J gene TRBJ2-3; without DNA, the TCRdb call of TRBD2 cannot be checked. CDR3 size: 18 residues. CDR3 sequence reads: CASSSLAGALGTTDTQYF.

The gene calls are TRBV10-2 and TRBJ2-5; TCRdb names TRBD1, which stays unverified in the absence of DNA. The germline CDR1 and CDR2 sequences are WSHSY and SAAADI. The CDR3 runs to 13 residues. CDR3: CASRGQAQETQYF.